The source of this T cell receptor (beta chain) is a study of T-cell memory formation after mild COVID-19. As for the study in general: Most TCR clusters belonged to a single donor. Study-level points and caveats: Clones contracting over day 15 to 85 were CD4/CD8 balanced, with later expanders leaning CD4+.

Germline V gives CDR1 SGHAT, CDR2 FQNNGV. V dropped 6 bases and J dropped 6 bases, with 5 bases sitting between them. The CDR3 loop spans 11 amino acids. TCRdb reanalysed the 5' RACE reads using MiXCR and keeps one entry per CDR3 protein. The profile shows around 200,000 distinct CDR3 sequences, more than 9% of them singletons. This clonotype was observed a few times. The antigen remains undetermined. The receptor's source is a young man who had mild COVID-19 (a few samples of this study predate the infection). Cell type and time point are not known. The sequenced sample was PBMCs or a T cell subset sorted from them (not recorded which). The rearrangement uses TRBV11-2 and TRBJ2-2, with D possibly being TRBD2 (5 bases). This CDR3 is CASRRAGELFF. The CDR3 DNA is TGTGCCAGCAGGAGGGCCGGGGAGCTGTTTTTT.